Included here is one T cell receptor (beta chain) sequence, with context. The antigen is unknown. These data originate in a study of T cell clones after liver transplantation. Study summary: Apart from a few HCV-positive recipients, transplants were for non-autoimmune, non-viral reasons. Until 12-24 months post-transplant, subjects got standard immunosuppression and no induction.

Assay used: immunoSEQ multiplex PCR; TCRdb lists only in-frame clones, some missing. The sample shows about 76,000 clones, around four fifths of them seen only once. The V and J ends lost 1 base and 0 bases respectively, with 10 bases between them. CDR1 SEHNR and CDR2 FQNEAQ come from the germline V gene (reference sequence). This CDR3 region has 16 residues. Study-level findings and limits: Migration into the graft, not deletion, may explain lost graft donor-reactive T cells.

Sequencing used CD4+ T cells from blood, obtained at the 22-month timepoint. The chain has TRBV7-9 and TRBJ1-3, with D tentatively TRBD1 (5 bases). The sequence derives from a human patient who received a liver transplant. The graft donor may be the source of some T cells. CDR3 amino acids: CASSLDRPSSGNTIYF. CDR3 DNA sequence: TGTGCCAGCAGCTTAGACAGGCCATCCTCTGGAAACACCATATATTTT.